Listed below are T cell receptor beta chains from one sample, sequenced in a study of blood T cells in healthy people across ages. Using its own MiXCR run on the 5' RACE reads, TCRdb lists one record per CDR3 protein. Seen here are about 1.4 million distinct CDR3 sequences, approximately 60% observed once, and the top ten hold 6.5% to 8.5%. Sequenced input: blood. The receptors were gathered from a man between 18 and 29 years old in good health. The CDR3 runs from the conserved cysteine through the conserved F or W. A D gene is named only where the DNA matches it firmly. The size field is filled for only some rows; it gives once, few, many or a size class.

cdr3_nt	cdr3_aa	d_call	v_call	j_call	clone_size
TGCAGCGGACAGGGAGGAGAGACCCAGTACTTC	CSGQGGETQYF	-	TRBV29-1	TRBJ2-5	-
TGTGCCTGGAGTCCCTATAGCCCCGGTCCGCAAGTTACGCAGTATTTT	CAWSPYSPGPQVTQYF	-	TRBV30	TRBJ2-3	-
TGCAGCGTTGAGGGGCGTGGCGGGGTGAATGAGCAGTACTTC	CSVEGRGGVNEQYF	-	TRBV29-1	TRBJ2-7	once
TGTGCCAGCAGTTTAGGGAGGGGACTCGGTGAAAAACTGTTTTTT	CASSLGRGLGEKLFF	-	TRBV12-3/TRBV12-4	TRBJ1-4	once
TGCGCCAGCAGCCCGAGAAAGTGGAGGGACGACACAGATACGCAGTATTTT	CASSPRKWRDDTDTQYF	-	TRBV4-1	TRBJ2-3	few
TGTGCCAGCAGCCCTCCGAGAGGGCGCCCCTTTGGCTACACCTTC	CASSPPRGRPFGYTF	-	TRBV7-9	TRBJ1-2	-
TGTGCCAGCAGCGTAGCCTATGGGGGAGAGGGCTACACCTTC	CASSVAYGGEGYTF	-	TRBV9	TRBJ1-2	few
TGCGCCAGCAGCTGGCTCCGGGACAGGGGAGATGGCTACACCTTC	CASSWLRDRGDGYTF	TRBD1	TRBV5-1	TRBJ1-2	-
TGCAGTGCTAGAAGGCGGGAGCCTTCCAATGAGCAGTTCTTC	CSARRREPSNEQFF	TRBD2	TRBV20-1	TRBJ2-1	once
TGCAGTGCTAGAGATCTTTTCGGCGATATCAGCACAGATACGCAGTATTTT	CSARDLFGDISTDTQYF	-	TRBV20-1	TRBJ2-3	once
TGCAGCGTTGAATCCCCTCGCCAGGGACAGCTAAGGGAGTTCTTC	CSVESPRQGQLREFF	TRBD1	TRBV29-1	TRBJ2-1	few
TGTGCCACCAGCAGAGCGGAGAATGAGCAGTTCTTC	CATSRAENEQFF	-	TRBV15	TRBJ2-1	-
TGTGCCAGCAGCATTAGAGGGCTAGCGAGGAGGGTAGATACGCAGTATTTT	CASSIRGLARRVDTQYF	-	TRBV11-2	TRBJ2-3	-
TGCGCCAGCAGCTTGAGGGGGGGGACTCTGAACACTGAAGCTTTCTTT	CASSLRGGTLNTEAFF	-	TRBV5-1	TRBJ1-1	-
TGTGCCAGCAGTTTTCCAGACGACTATAATTCACCCCTCCACTTT	CASSFPDDYNSPLHF	-	TRBV28	TRBJ1-6	few
TGCGCCAGCAGCCAAGAAGAGGGGGGTAACTATGGCTACACCTTC	CASSQEEGGNYGYTF	-	TRBV4-1	TRBJ1-2	-
TGCAGTGCTGACCCCGGGCGGCGACACACTGAAGCTTTCTTT	CSADPGRRHTEAFF	-	TRBV20-1	TRBJ1-1	once
TGCAGTGCAAACGGACCGACAGGGTTGGAGACCCAGTACTTC	CSANGPTGLETQYF	TRBD1	TRBV20-1	TRBJ2-5	-
TGTGCCAGCAGCTTAAGAATAGCGGGGGGTGAGCAGTTCTTC	CASSLRIAGGEQFF	TRBD2	TRBV7-2	TRBJ2-1	few
TGCGCCAGCAGCTGGGGACTAGCGGCTCTCACAGATACGCAGTATTTT	CASSWGLAALTDTQYF	TRBD2	TRBV5-1	TRBJ2-3	-
TGTGCCAGCAGTGCATTCGGACAGGACACCGGGGAGCTGTTTTTT	CASSAFGQDTGELFF	TRBD1	TRBV2	TRBJ2-2	-
TGTGCCAGCACAATGCTACAGGGCCGTAGGGAGCAGTACTTC	CASTMLQGRREQYF	-	TRBV6-5	TRBJ2-7	-
TGTGCCAGCAGCGTAAGTCGACGAGACGAGCAGTACTTC	CASSVSRRDEQYF	-	TRBV7-9	TRBJ2-7	few
TGTGCCAGCAGCTCACTCACGGGACAGTTGTCCTACGAGCAGTACTTC	CASSSLTGQLSYEQYF	TRBD1	TRBV7-2	TRBJ2-7	-
TGTGCCAGCCAGCTTATTGACGGATACGAGCAGTACTTC	CASQLIDGYEQYF	-	TRBV7-9	TRBJ2-7	once
TGCGCCAGCAGGGGACAGTTTGGCACTGAAGCTTTCTTT	CASRGQFGTEAFF	TRBD1	TRBV10-1	TRBJ1-1	-
TGTGCCAGCAGTGACCGGGGCCTACTGATCGAGCAGTACTTC	CASSDRGLLIEQYF	-	TRBV6-6	TRBJ2-7	-
TGTGCCAGCAGTTCACCGACTAGCGAGGGGAATGAGCAGTTCTTC	CASSSPTSEGNEQFF	TRBD2	TRBV12-3/TRBV12-4	TRBJ2-1	-
TGTGCCAGCAGTTTGGAAGTGAACCACAATGAGCAGTTCTTC	CASSLEVNHNEQFF	-	TRBV27	TRBJ2-1	-
TGTGCCACCGGGCTTGACATTCAGTACTTC	CATGLDIQYF	-	TRBV15	TRBJ2-4	-
TGTGCCAGCAGTTTAAAGGTGGGCGGCGAGCAGTACTTC	CASSLKVGGEQYF	-	TRBV28	TRBJ2-7	-
TGTGCCAGCAGTATAACAGGGGCGGGTCAGCCCCAGCATTTT	CASSITGAGQPQHF	TRBD1	TRBV27	TRBJ1-5	-
TGCGCCAGCAGCTTGGGGGCGGTCGGACTAGCGGGAGCCCTCTCCTACGAGCAGTACTTC	CASSLGAVGLAGALSYEQYF	TRBD2	TRBV5-1	TRBJ2-7	-
TGTGCCAGTACCACAGGACGGAGCTCCTACAATGAGCAGTTCTTC	CASTTGRSSYNEQFF	-	TRBV2	TRBJ2-1	once
TGTGCCAGCAGCTTAGACCGGGGGTTTGAGCAGTTCTTC	CASSLDRGFEQFF	-	TRBV7-9	TRBJ2-1	-
TGTGCCAGCAGCTCCGAGGGGTATCCAGATACGCAGTATTTT	CASSSEGYPDTQYF	-	TRBV28	TRBJ2-3	-
TGTGCCTCCCGGCGGCAGGCGGGGCCTCCCTACAATGAGCAGTTCTTC	CASRRQAGPPYNEQFF	-	TRBV7-9	TRBJ2-1	-
TGTGCCTGGAGTTGGGACAGGGGGGATGAGCAGTTCTTC	CAWSWDRGDEQFF	TRBD1	TRBV30	TRBJ2-1	-
TGCAGCGTCGGACCGATAATGAACACTGAAGCTTTCTTT	CSVGPIMNTEAFF	-	TRBV29-1	TRBJ1-1	-
TGCGCCAGCAGCCAAGGGGGGGCCGGGACCCTGGGGAACACTGAAGCTTTCTTT	CASSQGGAGTLGNTEAFF	-	TRBV4-1	TRBJ1-1	-
TGCAGTGCTAGAGATGACGGTTCCGGGGGCTACACCTTC	CSARDDGSGGYTF	-	TRBV20-1	TRBJ1-2	few
TGTGCCAGCAGTTACTCGGGACAGTACAATGAGCAGTTCTTC	CASSYSGQYNEQFF	TRBD1	TRBV6-5	TRBJ2-1	-